This T cell receptor (beta chain) was documented in a study of T-cell memory formation after mild COVID-19. At the level of the study: Largely donor-specific sequence clusters came from a couple of donors. Notes on the study in general: Among clones contracting day 15 to 85, CD4/CD8 was balanced, whereas later expanders leaned CD4+. Contracting CD4+ clones sat mainly in CM and EM; CD8+ in EMRA. The pre-infection memory compartment contained some responding clones, suggesting cross-reactive memory joined.

In TCRdb, the 5' RACE reads were re-called with MiXCR into one record per CDR3 protein. The sample carries over 350,000 distinct CDR3 sequences, around 24% recorded once. CDR3 length: 14 residues. Germline CDR1 SGHRS, CDR2 YFSETQ. Trimming cost V 0 bases and J 3 bases, with 10 bases left between them. This clonotype showed up just a few times. Its antigen is not identified. This TCR derives from an adult woman who had mild COVID-19 (a few samples of this study predate the infection). Cell type and time point are not known. Sequenced sample: PBMCs or a T cell subset sorted from them (not recorded which). The chain couples TRBV5-1 to TRBJ2-7, with D tentatively TRBD1 (5 bases). In nucleotides, the CDR3 is TGCGCCAGCAGCTTGGAGGCAGGGAACTACGAGCAGTACTTC. Protein product: CASSLEAGNYEQYF.